The 23 T cell receptor beta chains below come from one sample, sequenced in a study of blood T cell repertoires in COVID-19. Data came from immunoSEQ multiplex PCR; TCRdb stores just in-frame clones and leaves some out. The sample has 280,000 or so clones, over 75% seen once; the top ten hold almost 9.5%. Source material: peripheral blood. The receptor set was obtained from a man aged 18 to 30 with active or convalescent COVID-19.

The CDR3 sequence: CASRGQLNSPLHF. CDR3 DNA: TGTGCCAGTCGGGGACAGCTAAATTCACCCCTCCACTTT. The chain joins TRBV6-6 to TRBJ1-6, with TRBD1 matching over 7 bases. This CDR3 spans 13 amino acids. V was pared by 9 bases and J by 7 bases, with 6 bases of the junction left unmatched. CDR1 is MNHNY and CDR2 is SVGAGI in the germline V gene (reference sequence).

The chain employs TRBV3-1 (or the pseudogene TRBV3-2) and TRBJ1-6; D is possibly TRBD1 (6 bases). The germline V gene has CDR1 LGHDT and CDR2 YNNKEL (reference sequence). This CDR3 is built from 16 residues. V was trimmed by 1 base and J by 13 bases, leaving 20 bases between them. In nucleotides, the CDR3 is TGTGCCAGCAGCCAAGGGGCGGTGGGGGCGCACGGTCCCCTCCACTTT. Translation: CASSQGAVGAHGPLHF.

Comments on this clone: The germline gene is not matched at one end of the junction; a read error may be the cause. The V gene is TRBV6-5, the J gene TRBJ1-2; 7 bases match TRBD1. The germline V gene encodes CDR1 MNHEY and CDR2 SVGAGI. CDR3 length: 13 residues. The CDR3 coding sequence is TGTGCCAGCAGGCCGGGGACAGCCTTCAAACTCGCCTTC. This translates into CASRPGTAFKLAF.

This clone was counted once. The sample carries other DNA sequences with the same CDR3. The rearrangement links TRBV10-3 to TRBJ2-7, with unresolved D. Deletions cut 2 bases from V and 0 bases from J, with 5 bases between. Germline-derived CDR1 and CDR2 are ENHRY and SYGVKD. The CDR3 is 13 residues long. The CDR3: CAISEGSSYEQYF. The CDR3 nucleotides are TGTGCCATCAGTGAGGGCAGCTCCTACGAGCAGTACTTC.

The chain is built from TRBV19 and TRBJ1-1, with D possibly matching TRBD1 (5 bases). The CDR3 contains 15 residues. V dropped 3 bases and J dropped 3 bases, with 14 bases sitting between them. CDR1 is LNHDA, CDR2 SQIVND, per germline (reference sequence). The CDR3 DNA reads TGTGCCAGTAGTATCCGGGGGGAACGGGACACTGAAGCTTTCTTT. Amino acids: CASSIRGERDTEAFF.

CDR3 sequence: CASSYSRNTEAFF. The CDR3 region has the DNA TGTGCCAGCAGTTACTCTCGGAACACTGAAGCTTTCTTT. The chain links TRBV6-5 to TRBJ1-1; D remains unclear. V lost 0 bases and J 1 base, leaving 3 bases between the germline ends. This CDR3 contains 13 residues. Germline lookup yields CDR1 MNHEY and CDR2 SVGAGI.

The CDR3 loop reads CASSDRDKHYEQYF. CDR3 sequence (DNA): TGTGCCAGCAGCGACCGGGACAAACACTACGAGCAGTACTTC. The chain recombines TRBV13 with TRBJ2-7, with D possibly TRBD1 on 6 matching bases. The germline CDR1 and CDR2 sequences are PRHDT and FYEKMQ (reference sequence). The CDR3 consists of 14 residues. V was cut by 5 bases and J by 3 bases, with 14 bases left in between.

The CDR3 region has the DNA TGTGCCAGCAGTTCCCTACGGGGGGGAGAGACCCAGTACTTC. This translates into CASSSLRGGETQYF. The chain uses TRBV6-5 and TRBJ2-5, with 8 bases lining up with TRBD2. CDR3 length: 14 residues. Germline-derived CDR1 and CDR2 are MNHEY and SVGAGI. Unmatched junction bases numbered 5, after V lost 4 bases and J lost 4 bases.

The chain recombines TRBV5-6 with TRBJ2-7; 7 bases are shared with TRBD2. The junction had 9 bases not matched to a gene; V was cut back by 6 bases and J by 3 bases. Germline loops: CDR1 SGHDT, CDR2 YYEEEE. The CDR3 is 14 residues long. This chain's CDR3 is CASTSWGGDYEQYF. CDR3 in DNA: TGTGCCAGCACCTCCTGGGGGGGGGACTACGAGCAGTACTTC.

The chain joins TRBV11-2 to TRBJ1-5; the match to TRBD1 covers 9 bases. The CDR3 is 13 residues long. Germline V gene lookup returns CDR1 SGHAT and CDR2 FQNNGV. The trim removed 4 bases at V and 5 bases at J, leaving 0 bases unmatched. CDR3 protein: CASSWDRDQPQHF. Written as DNA, the CDR3 is TGTGCCAGCAGCTGGGACAGGGATCAGCCCCAGCATTTT.

The V gene is TRBV9, the J gene TRBJ2-5; TRBD2 aligns across 12 bases. V trimming: 3 bases; J trimming: 0 bases; junction bases outside the gene matches: 3. The CDR3 totals 16 residues. Germline V lookup: CDR1 SGDLS, CDR2 YYNGEE. DNA of the CDR3: TGTGCCAGCAGCGGTACTAGCGGGAGGTACCAAGAGACCCAGTACTTC. This codes for CASSGTSGRYQETQYF. The full variable domain, its missing parts supplied by reference TRBV9 and TRBJ2-5, is DSGVTQTPKHLITATGQRVTLRCSPRSGDLSVYWYQQSLDQGLQFLIQYYNGEERAKGNILERFSAQQFPDLHSELNLSSLELGDSALYFCASSGTSGRYQETQYFGPGTRLLVL.

The chain has TRBV19 and TRBJ1-2; 10 positions match TRBD1. Germline V gene sequence: CDR1 LNHDA, CDR2 SQIVND (reference sequence). Trimming at V came to 6 bases and at J to 0 bases, leaving 16 bases not matched to a gene. CDR3 length: 19 residues. The CDR3 DNA reads TGTGCCAGTAGAAATGGGGGACAGGGGCGTTCCCCTCCTAACTATGGCTACACCTTC. The encoded protein is CASRNGGQGRSPPNYGYTF.

The chain couples TRBV7-9 to TRBJ1-4; D call uncertain. V lost 5 bases and J 8 bases, leaving 18 bases between the germline ends. The CDR3 is 15 amino acids. The V gene's germline CDR1 is SEHNR and CDR2 FQNEAQ (reference sequence). The CDR3 loop is CASSPSEVRGEKLFF. CDR3 bases: TGTGCCAGCAGCCCCTCGGAGGTTCGCGGAGAAAAACTGTTTTTT.

The chain combines TRBV7-2 with TRBJ1-5, with a possible D match to TRBD1 (5 bases). This CDR3 is 14 amino acids long. Germline loops: CDR1 SGHTA, CDR2 FQGNSA. The V end was cut by 5 bases, the J end by 4 bases, with 12 bases between. As DNA, the CDR3 is TGTGCCAGCAGCCCCTGGGGGAGGAATCAGCCCCAGCATTTT. Translation: CASSPWGRNQPQHF.

This clone was detected a few times. V gene TRBV19 combines with J gene TRBJ2-7; D is possibly TRBD1 (5 bases). V lost 5 bases and J 5 bases, leaving 10 bases between the germline ends. The germline gives CDR1 LNHDA, CDR2 SQIVND (reference sequence). The CDR3 has 12 residues. The chain's CDR3 is CASSPGLNEQYF. DNA of the CDR3: TGTGCCAGTAGTCCAGGGTTGAACGAGCAGTACTTC. Full variable domain (missing parts from reference TRBV19 and TRBJ2-7): DGGITQSPKYLFRKEGQNVTLSCEQNLNHDAMYWYRQDPGQGLRLIYYSQIVNDFQKGDIAEGYSVSREKKESFPLTVTSAQKNPTAFYLCASSPGLNEQYFGPGTRLTVT.

This clone was observed once. The V gene is TRBV6-5, the J gene TRBJ2-1; D gene uncertain. The CDR3 spans 14 residues. Between the trimmed V and J ends, which lost 0 bases and 5 bases, there was a span of 8 bases. The V gene's germline CDR1 is MNHEY and CDR2 SVGAGI. The chain's CDR3 is CASSYSRGNNEQFF. DNA for the CDR3: TGTGCCAGCAGTTACTCCAGAGGAAACAATGAGCAGTTCTTC.

Comments on this clone: Relative to the germline gene, one junction end is altered; a read error may explain this. CDR3 in amino acids: CSVEGSGGTPDF. In nucleotides, the CDR3 is TGCAGCGTTGAGGGTAGCGGGGGGACCCCTGATTTT. The rearrangement uses TRBV29-1 and TRBJ2-3; 10 bases are a match to TRBD2. Germline CDR1 and CDR2: SQVTM and ANQGSEA. The CDR3 runs 12 residues.

The rearrangement links TRBV10-3 to TRBJ2-1; 12 nucleotides align to TRBD2. Germline CDR1 is ENHRY and CDR2 is SYGVKD. Germline trimming cut 7 bases from V and 0 bases from J; bases unmatched to any gene: 10. The CDR3 loop spans 18 amino acids. The CDR3 protein is CAINGLAGTTGSYNEQFF. The CDR3, as DNA: TGTGCCATCAACGGACTAGCGGGAACCACCGGCTCCTACAATGAGCAGTTCTTC.

The chain couples TRBV5-4 to TRBJ1-2, with D possibly being TRBD1 (6 bases). Trimming cost V 0 bases and J 3 bases, with 12 bases left between them. The CDR3 consists of 15 residues. Germline lookup yields CDR1 SGHNT and CDR2 YYREEE (reference sequence). CDR3 nucleotides: TGTGCCAGCAGCTTGGCAGGGGACGCACACTATGGCTACACCTTC. This translates into CASSLAGDAHYGYTF.

This chain links TRBV7-6 with TRBJ2-1; a possible D gene is TRBD2 (6 bases). The CDR3 runs to 15 residues. Germline assignment: CDR1 SGHVS and CDR2 FNYEAQ. The ends were cut back, 0 bases at V and 4 bases at J, with 10 bases in the middle. The DNA of the CDR3 is TGTGCCAGCAGCTTAGCGGGCGGGATATACAATGAGCAGTTCTTC. It is translated as CASSLAGGIYNEQFF.

This rearrangement joins TRBV19 to TRBJ2-6; perhaps TRBD2 as D (5 bases). Germline-derived CDR1 and CDR2 are LNHDA and SQIVND (reference sequence). V was cut by 5 bases and J by 12 bases, with 8 bases left in between. The CDR3 has 11 amino acids. The CDR3 reads CASSLGSVLTF. The CDR3 DNA is TGTGCCAGTAGTCTAGGGAGCGTCCTGACTTTC.

The chain joins TRBV7-2 to TRBJ2-5; 7 bases fit TRBD2. The ends lost 2 bases at V and 5 bases at J; junction bases unmatched: 8. In germline, CDR1 is SGHTA, CDR2 FQGNSA. The CDR3 runs 15 residues. CDR3 sequence: CASSLWSGGSETQYF. The DNA for the CDR3 is TGTGCCAGCAGCTTATGGTCGGGGGGTAGTGAGACCCAGTACTTC.

The chain joins TRBV21-1 to TRBJ2-5; the D call TRBD1 from the table was never checked on the DNA. TRBV21-1 is described as a pseudogene. The CDR3 runs to 18 residues. In DNA form, the CDR3 reads TGTGCCAGCAGCGCCCTCGGGCCGACAGGGGGCAGGCGAGAGACCCAGTACTTC. Translated, it gives CASSALGPTGGRRETQYF.